This T cell receptor beta chain was retrieved from a study of blood T cells in healthy people across ages. Germline V gene sequence: CDR1 LGHNA, CDR2 YSLEER. The CDR3 spans 14 residues. The use of a sample-barcoded 5' primer and a J-beta primer mix characterized a second PCR of roughly 6 to 11 cycles. From the 5' RACE reads, TCRdb called clonotypes with MiXCR, one entry per CDR3 protein. The table includes fewer than 2 million distinct CDR3 sequences, 39% detected once. Caucasian individuals from Russia who were healthy and aged about 6 to 95 acted as donors. The sequenced sample was blood. The V call is TRBV4-3, the J call TRBJ2-4; the D is unclear. The DNA matches TRBJ2-7 better at its end, which makes the J call doubtful. This TCR came from a human donor in good health. CDR3 DNA: TGCGCCAGCAGCCAAGATTACACCGGCTACGAGCAGTACTTC. It is translated as CASSQDYTGYEQYF.